This T cell receptor beta chain stems from a study of identical twins. Study-wide results and caveats: Cross-sectional statistics underpinned the conclusions; the same donors were not followed.

TCRdb re-called the 5' RACE reads with MiXCR, one entry per CDR3 protein. The table shows fewer than 500,000 distinct CDR3 sequences, with 20% to 25% occurring only once. CDR1 SGDLS and CDR2 YYNGEE come from the germline V gene. This CDR3 has 17 residues. V shed 4 bases and J shed 4 bases, with 22 bases lying between them. Comment on this clonotype: The antigen is not known.

These same records also appear under a second study, on T cells expressing NK-cell markers.

The sequence was collected from a woman aged 18-29 years in good health. The V and J genes are TRBV9 and TRBJ2-3; a weak D match, TRBD1 (6 bases). Sequencing used CD4+ T cells sorted from blood. The CDR3 loop is CASSPRNRDWVPDTQYF. In DNA, the CDR3 is TGTGCCAGCAGCCCCCGAAACAGGGATTGGGTCCCAGATACGCAGTATTTT.